Following are 32 T cell receptor beta chains from one sample sequenced in a study of blood T cell repertoires in COVID-19. Libraries were prepared by immunoSEQ multiplex PCR; TCRdb keeps only in-frame clonotypes and omits some of them. The table records hundreds of thousands of clones, 88% of them present only once. Sequenced: PBMCs or T cells enriched from blood (not recorded which). The source is a woman aged 45-65 years who had recovered from COVID-19.

In this sample, this clone turned up once. Here the CDR3 DNA reads TGTGCCAGCAGCTTGGCCCGGGACAGGGGGCGGATGAACACTGAAGCTTTCTTT. It encodes CASSLARDRGRMNTEAFF. The genes are TRBV5-6 and TRBJ1-1; 12 bases line up with TRBD1. The J segment lost 0 bases and the V segment lost 0 bases, leaving 6 bases of the junction unmatched. The CDR3 spans 18 residues. Germline V gene sequence: CDR1 SGHDT, CDR2 YYEEEE.

The V call is TRBV7-9, the J call TRBJ1-2; TRBD1 matches 9 bases. The CDR3 sequence is 16 residues long. With 4 bases clipped from V and 6 bases from J, the junction kept 12 bases outside the gene matches. Looked up from germline, CDR1 is SEHNR and CDR2 is FQNEAQ (reference sequence). The CDR3 nucleotides read TGTGCCAGCAGCTCCCCGACAGGGGGTAACTTCGATGGCTACACCTTC. It specifies CASSSPTGGNFDGYTF.

The CDR3, as DNA: TGTGCCAGCTCCCTGTCCGGGACATATTCCTACAATGAGCAGTTCTTC. Translated, it gives CASSLSGTYSYNEQFF. This chain joins TRBV18 and TRBJ2-1; D is possibly TRBD1 (6 bases). Between the trimmed V and J ends, which lost 6 bases and 1 base, there was a span of 16 bases. Germline V gene data show CDR1 as KGHSH and CDR2 as LQKENI. The CDR3 has 16 amino acids.

CDR3 in DNA: TGTGCCAGCAGCCCCTCACACCCCGGGAGCCCTCCCTACAATGAGCAGTTCTTC. It codes for CASSPSHPGSPPYNEQFF. V and J are TRBV7-3 and TRBJ2-1; perhaps TRBD2 as D (6 bases). The CDR3 runs to 18 residues. Germline V lookup: CDR1 SGHTA, CDR2 FQGTGA. Trimming took off 5 bases at V and 2 bases at J, with 22 bases between the two ends.

The V gene is TRBV11-2, the J gene TRBJ1-1; D is undetermined. Germline CDR1 SGHAT, CDR2 FQNNGV. V lost 5 bases and J lost 0, with 7 bases in between. The length of the CDR3 is 13 residues. CDR3 nucleotide sequence: TGTGCCAGCAGCCCGAGTATGAACACTGAAGCTTTCTTT. Amino acids: CASSPSMNTEAFF.

This clone was found a few times. The rearrangement joins TRBV21-1 to TRBJ1-4. TRBV21-1 is a listed pseudogene. The CDR3 loop spans 14 amino acids. Written as DNA, the CDR3 is TGTGCCAGCAGCCCGTTGGGAGGGGATGAAAAACTGTTTTTT. It yields the protein CASSPLGGDEKLFF.

This clone has only one observation. The V gene is TRBV28, the J gene TRBJ1-1; D might be TRBD1 (6 bases). This CDR3 contains 14 residues. CDR1 MDHEN and CDR2 SYDVKM come from the germline V gene. V was shortened by 5 bases and J by 3 bases, with 13 bases between the two germline ends. The CDR3 is CASSSGTLYTEAFF. DNA of the CDR3: TGTGCCAGCAGTAGTGGGACACTATACACTGAAGCTTTCTTT.

The rearrangement uses TRBV6-2 or TRBV6-3 and TRBJ2-1, with 14 bases matching TRBD2. V was clipped by 6 bases and J by 8 bases; unmatched bases: 3. This CDR3 region has 14 residues. Germline V CDR1 and CDR2: MNHEY, SVGEGT. DNA of the CDR3: TGTGCCAGCAGCGGGACTAGCGGGAGTGATGAGCAGTTCTTC. This gives the protein CASSGTSGSDEQFF.

The chain joins TRBV7-9 to TRBJ1-1; tentatively, D is TRBD1 (5 bases). Trimming removed 5 bases at V and 1 base at J, with 8 bases between. CDR3 length equals 13 residues. Germline-derived CDR1 and CDR2 are SEHNR and FQNEAQ (reference sequence). In nucleotides, the CDR3 is TGTGCCAGCAGCCGACAGACGAACACTGAAGCTTTCTTT. Translation gives CASSRQTNTEAFF.

The rearrangement joins TRBV11-2 to TRBJ2-3; tentatively, D is TRBD1 (5 bases). The CDR3 sequence is 14 residues long. Germline CDR1 and CDR2: SGHAT and FQNNGV. V was shortened by 5 bases and J by 5 bases, with 14 bases between the two germline ends. CDR3: CASSESGAEDTQYF. The CDR3, as DNA: TGTGCCAGCAGCGAGAGTGGGGCCGAAGATACGCAGTATTTT.

V usage is TRBV5-1 and J usage is TRBJ1-1, with TRBD1 as a possible D gene (6 bases). This CDR3 has 15 residues. Deletions cut 1 base from V and 1 base from J, with 11 bases between. The germline V gene has CDR1 SGHRS and CDR2 YFSETQ. The CDR3 nucleotides read TGCGCCAGCAGCTTGACAGGGACCCCGAACACTGAAGCTTTCTTT. It yields the protein CASSLTGTPNTEAFF.

The CDR3 reads CASSGTSGRAYEQFF. DNA of the CDR3: TGTGCCAGCAGCGGAACTAGCGGGAGGGCCTATGAGCAGTTCTTC. This rearrangement joins TRBV2 to TRBJ2-1; TRBD2 matches at 13 bases. CDR3 length: 15 residues. Germline assignment: CDR1 SNHLY and CDR2 FYNNEI. V shed 6 bases and J 8 bases; nucleotides not matched to a gene: 7.

This clone was recorded once. This chain links TRBV7-2 with TRBJ1-1, with D possibly matching TRBD1 (5 bases). The CDR3 has 15 residues. CDR1 is SGHTA and CDR2 is FQGNSA in the germline V gene. V was trimmed by 1 base and J by 0 bases, leaving 9 bases between them. The CDR3 loop reads CASSLGQTMNTEAFF. The CDR3 bases are TGTGCCAGCAGCTTAGGACAGACCATGAACACTGAAGCTTTCTTT.

Only a few counts were recorded for this clone. The chain combines TRBV19 with TRBJ1-2; D is possibly TRBD1 (6 bases). The CDR3 has 14 amino acids. Trimming removed 7 bases at V and 4 bases at J, with 16 bases between. Germline V gene sequence: CDR1 LNHDA, CDR2 SQIVND (reference sequence). The CDR3 region is CASMEQGKLYGYTF. CDR3 bases: TGTGCCAGTATGGAACAGGGAAAACTCTATGGCTACACCTTC.

This clone was observed once. A much larger clone sits a single nucleotide away, making a read error possible. Distinct nucleotide sequences in the sample also encode this CDR3. This CDR3 is CAISDAGTGREETQYF. The CDR3 DNA sequence: TGTGCCATCAGTGATGCCGGGACAGGGAGAGAAGAGACCCAGTACTTC. V gene TRBV10-3 combines with J gene TRBJ2-5; 9 bases map to TRBD1. In germline, CDR1 is ENHRY, CDR2 SYGVKD. The CDR3 runs to 16 residues. V trimming: 3 bases; J trimming: 3 bases; junction bases outside the gene matches: 8.

The CDR3 bases are TGTGCCAGCAGCTTGGCAAACTATGGCTACACCTTC. Its translation is CASSLANYGYTF. The chain combines TRBV5-8 with TRBJ1-2; no firm D call. Trimming took off 0 bases at V and 2 bases at J, with 2 bases between the two ends. The CDR3 has 12 residues. Germline values: CDR1 SGHTS, CDR2 YDEGEE.

The chain has TRBV4-3 and TRBJ1-2; 7 nucleotides agree with TRBD1. V dropped 0 bases and J dropped 6; count of bases not matched to a gene: 10. This CDR3 spans 16 amino acids. In germline, CDR1 is LGHNA, CDR2 YSLEER. The CDR3 spells CASSQDLWTGIDGYTF. The CDR3 DNA is TGCGCCAGCAGCCAAGATTTGTGGACAGGCATAGATGGCTACACCTTC.

The chain has TRBV13 and TRBJ2-4; TRBD1 agrees at 12 bases. Per the germline V gene, CDR1 is PRHDT and CDR2 is FYEKMQ (reference sequence). The CDR3 is 20 amino acids. Trimming removed 6 bases from V and 0 bases from J; junction bases left unmatched: 15. The CDR3 nucleotides read TGTGCCAGCAGTAGAATCCGGGACAGGGGGCCACCCCTAGCCAAAAACATTCAGTACTTC. Translation gives CASSRIRDRGPPLAKNIQYF.

V and J are TRBV5-6 and TRBJ2-2; 8 bases are shared with TRBD2. CDR3 length: 14 amino acids. The germline V gene encodes CDR1 SGHDT and CDR2 YYEEEE. V lost 7 bases to trimming and J lost 3 bases; unmatched junction nucleotides: 5. CDR3 DNA sequence: TGTGCCAGCCTCGGGCGGGGGGACACCGGGGAGCTGTTTTTT. Protein sequence: CASLGRGDTGELFF.

V is TRBV28 and J is TRBJ2-2; tentative D call: TRBD2 (6 bases). Germline V gene data show CDR1 as MDHEN and CDR2 as SYDVKM. The length of the CDR3 is 15 residues. The V end lost 1 base, the J end lost 7 bases, and 13 bases lay between the germline ends. The CDR3 reads CASSLSGRKIGELFF. DNA of the CDR3: TGTGCCAGCAGTTTATCCGGGAGAAAGATCGGGGAGCTGTTTTTT.

J is TRBJ2-3 and V is TRBV28, with TRBD2 matching over 13 bases. This CDR3 region has 16 residues. Per the germline V gene, CDR1 is MDHEN and CDR2 is SYDVKM. Germline trimming cut 6 bases from V and 6 bases from J; bases unmatched to any gene: 9. The CDR3 reads CASRVRTSGSGDTQYF. The CDR3, as DNA: TGTGCCAGCAGAGTTAGGACTAGCGGGAGTGGGGATACGCAGTATTTT.

The gene calls are TRBV14 and TRBJ1-5; D might be TRBD1 (6 bases). V was pared by 5 bases and J by 2 bases, with 10 bases between. Per germline, CDR1 SGHDN and CDR2 FVKESK. There are 14 residues in the CDR3. The CDR3 bases are TGTGCCAGCAGCTCCAGGGGAGGCAATCAGCCCCAGCATTTT. Its protein product is CASSSRGGNQPQHF.

The chain combines TRBV5-1 with TRBJ2-7, with 10 bases that match TRBD1. Germline V CDR1 and CDR2: SGHRS, YFSETQ. The CDR3 spans 15 residues. Unmatched junction bases numbered 9, after V lost 6 bases and J lost 3 bases. Written as DNA, the CDR3 is TGCGCCAGCACCCCTTTGACAGGGGGCAACTACGAGCAGTACTTC. Encoded protein: CASTPLTGGNYEQYF.

In DNA form, the CDR3 reads TGTGCCAGCAGCTTAGGTGTTGGTAGCGGGAGTTCAGATACGCAGTATTTT. This sequence encodes CASSLGVGSGSSDTQYF. This rearrangement joins TRBV7-9 to TRBJ2-3; 9 bases agree with TRBD2. Germline V gene data show CDR1 as SEHNR and CDR2 as FQNEAQ (reference sequence). This CDR3 is 17 amino acids long. V shed 1 base, J shed 4 bases, and the junction held 9 bases outside the gene matches. The full variable domain, rest sourced from reference TRBV7-9 and TRBJ2-3, is DTGVSQNPRHKITKRGQNVTFRCDPISEHNRLYWYRQTLGQGPEFLTYFQNEAQLEKSRLLSDRFSAERPKGSFSTLEIQRTEQGDSAMYLCASSLGVGSGSSDTQYFGPGTRLTVL.

This sequence joins TRBV14 and TRBJ2-7; D perhaps matches TRBD2 (5 bases). V lost 1 base and J 1 base, leaving 8 bases between the germline ends. This CDR3 comprises 14 residues. The V gene's germline CDR1 is SGHDN and CDR2 FVKESK. CDR3 protein: CASSQGRDSYEQYF. In nucleotides, the CDR3 is TGTGCCAGCAGCCAAGGTCGGGATTCCTACGAGCAGTACTTC. Full variable domain (remainder filled in from reference TRBV14 and TRBJ2-7): EAGVTQFPSHSVIEKGQTVTLRCDPISGHDNLYWYRRVMGKEIKFLLHFVKESKQDESGMPNNRFLAERTGGTYSTLKVQPAELEDSGVYFCASSQGRDSYEQYFGPGTRLTVT.

The chain employs TRBV7-2 and TRBJ1-5; 8 bases agree with TRBD1. The V segment lost 2 bases and the J segment 6 bases; nucleotides outside the gene matches: 6. Germline loops: CDR1 SGHTA, CDR2 FQGNSA. This CDR3 is built from 15 residues. The CDR3 region is CASSLRAGGGQPQHF. The CDR3 DNA is TGTGCCAGCAGCTTACGGGCAGGGGGCGGTCAGCCCCAGCATTTT.

V is TRBV6-1 and J is TRBJ1-5; D remains unclear. V dropped 3 bases and J dropped 0 bases, with 6 bases sitting between them. Germline CDR1 is MNHNS and CDR2 is SASEGT. The CDR3 extends over 14 amino acids. The CDR3 DNA is TGTGCCAGCAGTGACAGGTTTAGCAATCAGCCCCAGCATTTT. This encodes CASSDRFSNQPQHF.

The rearrangement joins TRBV7-2 to TRBJ2-7; the D is unclear. Trimming removed 5 bases at V and 2 bases at J, with 22 bases between. Germline V gene sequence: CDR1 SGHTA, CDR2 FQGNSA. The CDR3 is made up of 17 amino acids. CDR3 coding DNA: TGTGCCAGCAGCCACTCCCTTGGGCCAAGCCCAACCTACGAGCAGTACTTC. Its protein is CASSHSLGPSPTYEQYF.

The V gene is TRBV5-1, the J gene TRBJ2-7; 8 positions agree with TRBD2. With V trimmed by 4 bases and J by 0 bases, 9 bases remained unmatched. This CDR3 is built from 16 residues. Per the germline V gene, CDR1 is SGHRS and CDR2 is YFSETQ. CDR3 DNA: TGCGCCAGCAGCCACGGAACAGCGGGGGCCTCCTACGAGCAGTACTTC. Protein product: CASSHGTAGASYEQYF.

The genes are TRBV9 and TRBJ1-5; D may be TRBD1 (6 bases). This CDR3 has 15 residues. The V gene lost 3 bases and the J gene lost 2 bases, with 12 bases spanning the gap. Germline V lookup: CDR1 SGDLS, CDR2 YYNGEE. CDR3 loop: CASSALDSGNQPQHF. CDR3 sequence (DNA): TGTGCCAGCAGCGCCCTGGACAGTGGCAATCAGCCCCAGCATTTT.

About this clone: Additional DNA sequences in this sample encode the identical CDR3. The chain uses TRBV9 and TRBJ2-3; no clear D gene. Deletions cut 1 base from V and 0 bases from J, with 3 bases between. CDR1 is SGDLS and CDR2 is YYNGEE in the germline V gene. The CDR3 loop spans 13 amino acids. CDR3 region: CASSVSSTDTQYF. DNA of the CDR3: TGTGCCAGCAGCGTATCTAGCACAGATACGCAGTATTTT.

The chain joins TRBV4-2 to TRBJ1-3, with TRBD1 matching over 12 bases. Germline V CDR1 and CDR2: LGHNA, YNFKEQ. The length of the CDR3 is 16 residues. Unmatched junction bases numbered 5, after V lost 2 bases and J lost 6 bases. CDR3 sequence reads: CASSQSQGQGANTIYF. The DNA for the CDR3 is TGTGCCAGCAGCCAATCCCAGGGACAGGGGGCAAACACCATATATTTT.